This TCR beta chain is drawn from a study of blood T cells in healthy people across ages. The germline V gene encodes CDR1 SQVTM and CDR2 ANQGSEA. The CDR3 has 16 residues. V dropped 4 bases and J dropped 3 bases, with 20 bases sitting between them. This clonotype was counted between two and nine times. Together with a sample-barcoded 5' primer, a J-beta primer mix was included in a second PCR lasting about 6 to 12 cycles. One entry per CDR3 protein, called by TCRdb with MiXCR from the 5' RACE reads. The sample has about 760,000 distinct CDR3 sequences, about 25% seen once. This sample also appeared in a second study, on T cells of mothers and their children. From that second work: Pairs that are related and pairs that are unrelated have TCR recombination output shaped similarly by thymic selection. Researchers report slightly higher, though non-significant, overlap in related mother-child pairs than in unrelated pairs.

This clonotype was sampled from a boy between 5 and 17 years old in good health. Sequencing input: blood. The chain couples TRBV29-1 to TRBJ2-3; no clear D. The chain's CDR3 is CSVVRVEDLGTDTQYF. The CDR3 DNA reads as TGCAGCGTTGTGAGAGTTGAGGACCTCGGGACAGATACGCAGTATTTT.